Shown below are 17 T cell receptor beta chains from a single sample sequenced in a study of blood T cells in healthy people across ages. Primed by a sample-barcoded 5' primer and a J-beta primer mix, a second PCR proceeded for 7 to 11 cycles. In TCRdb, the 5' RACE reads were re-called with MiXCR into one record per CDR3 protein. The sample lists 550,000 to 800,000 distinct CDR3 sequences, about 34% occurring once. Sequenced input: blood. These receptors came from a woman aged 80 or older in good health.

Only a few counts were recorded for this clonotype. The chain is built from TRBV10-3 and TRBJ2-5; 8 nucleotides align to TRBD1. Germline trimming cut 11 bases from V and 11 bases from J; bases unmatched to any gene: 25. This CDR3 has 16 residues. Germline V lookup: CDR1 ENHRY, CDR2 SYGVKD. The CDR3 spells CASQSRGTGLSNEQYF. The CDR3 coding sequence is TGTGCCTCCCAGTCCCGCGGGACAGGCCTTTCCAATGAGCAGTACTTC.

This clonotype was observed at least ten times. The chain is built from TRBV7-2 and TRBJ1-5, with D hard to call. This CDR3 comprises 15 residues. Germline V gene lookup returns CDR1 SGHTA and CDR2 FQGNSA. The germline V and J ends were trimmed by 1 base and 7 bases, with 14 bases remaining between them. The CDR3 is CASSLGGFSGQPQHF. The CDR3 nucleotides read TGTGCCAGCAGCTTAGGCGGGTTTTCGGGACAGCCCCAGCATTTT.

This clonotype was counted only a few times. A single base separates this from a much larger clone, so it may be a read error. J is TRBJ1-1 and V is TRBV10-3; D is perhaps TRBD1 (5 bases). V lost 3 bases, J lost 4 bases, and 18 bases lay in between. Per the germline V gene, CDR1 is ENHRY and CDR2 is SYGVKD. CDR3 length: 16 amino acids. CDR3 in DNA: TGTGCCATCAGTGATGGGACCTCGGGGTATGGCACTGAAGCTTTCTTT. Translated: CAISDGTSGYGTEAFF.

The V gene is TRBV18, the J gene TRBJ1-1; D unresolved. The CDR3 contains 13 residues. Germline loops: CDR1 KGHSH, CDR2 LQKENI. The V end lost 3 bases, the J end lost 1 base, and 6 bases lay between the germline ends. CDR3 DNA sequence: TGTGCCAGCTCACCCTTGGGGAACACTGAAGCTTTCTTT. Translating gives CASSPLGNTEAFF.

The CDR3 DNA follows: TGCAGTGCTAGAGATCTGATAATGAACACTGAAGCTTTCTTT. It codes for CSARDLIMNTEAFF. The chain joins TRBV20-1 to TRBJ1-1, with no clear D. CDR1 DFQATT and CDR2 SNEGSKA come from the germline V gene (reference sequence). This CDR3 has 14 amino acids. V was cut by 0 bases and J by 0 bases, with 8 bases left in between.

A few counts support this clonotype. The chain links TRBV11-2 to TRBJ1-1, with D maybe TRBD1 (5 bases). The CDR3 has 18 residues. Trimming took 6 bases from V and 0 from J, leaving 23 bases between them. The germline CDR1 and CDR2 sequences are SGHAT and FQNNGV. CDR3 in amino acids: CASSYRKPGREMNTEAFF. CDR3 nucleotides: TGTGCCAGCAGTTATCGAAAACCGGGACGAGAGATGAACACTGAAGCTTTCTTT.

This clonotype was counted ten times or more. The chain combines TRBV7-2 with TRBJ2-1, with 11 bases identical to TRBD2. V gave up 5 bases and J gave up 4 bases; unmatched junction bases: 7. Germline V CDR1 and CDR2: SGHTA, FQGNSA. The CDR3 runs 16 residues. CDR3 sequence reads: CASSLGPSGGYNEQFF. CDR3 sequence (DNA): TGTGCCAGCAGCCTGGGGCCTAGCGGGGGGTACAATGAGCAGTTCTTC.

This clonotype was seen a few times. The chain uses TRBV29-1 and TRBJ2-3; 7 nucleotides line up with TRBD2. CDR3 size: 12 residues. From germline, CDR1 is SQVTM and CDR2 ANQGSEA. Germline trimming cut 8 bases from V and 3 bases from J; bases unmatched to any gene: 5. CDR3: CSWGGRTDTQYF. CDR3 in DNA: TGCAGCTGGGGAGGGAGAACAGATACGCAGTATTTT.

To note about this clonotype: Possible read error: a much larger clone is one base away. The chain links TRBV20-1 to TRBJ2-7; 9 nucleotides align to TRBD2. This CDR3 region has 16 residues. Germline lookup yields CDR1 DFQATT and CDR2 SNEGSKA (reference sequence). Here the CDR3 DNA reads TGCAATGCTAGGGGACTAGCAGGGGATCGCAGCTACGAGCAGTACTTC. Translation: CNARGLAGDRSYEQYF.

About this clonotype: Given a much more abundant clone one base away, this may be a read error. The chain recombines TRBV7-2 with TRBJ2-5, with 12 bases that match TRBD1. The CDR3 runs to 16 residues. V was pared by 7 bases and J by 11 bases, with 17 bases of the junction left unmatched. Germline V lookup: CDR1 SGHTA, CDR2 FQGNSA. CDR3 amino acids: CASKGQGAIDYNEQYF. CDR3 DNA: TGTGCCAGCAAGGGACAGGGGGCGATTGACTACAATGAGCAGTACTTC. Using reference TRBV7-2 and TRBJ2-5 for the parts outside the CDR3, the full variable domain is GAGVSQSPSNKVTEKGKDVELRCDPISGHTALYWYRQSLGQGLEFLIYFQGNSAPDKSGLPSDRFSAERTGGSVSTLTIQRTQQEDSAVYLCASKGQGAIDYNEQYFGPGTRLLVL.

This clonotype has a count of ten or more. This rearrangement joins TRBV6-1 to TRBJ1-5; the match to TRBD1 covers 8 bases. V shed 8 bases, J shed 2 bases, and the junction held 2 bases outside the gene matches. CDR3 length: 13 amino acids. Per germline, CDR1 MNHNS and CDR2 SASEGT. CDR3 in amino acids: CASRGQGNQPQHF. The CDR3 DNA reads TGTGCCAGCCGGGGACAGGGCAATCAGCCCCAGCATTTT.

This clonotype was counted ten times or more. This chain uses TRBV7-2 with TRBJ2-3, with 7 positions matching TRBD2. Germline trimming cut 5 bases from V and 4 bases from J; bases unmatched to any gene: 9. The CDR3 runs to 15 residues. Germline CDR1 is SGHTA and CDR2 is FQGNSA. The chain's CDR3 is CASSLGLVASDTQYF. The CDR3 DNA reads TGTGCCAGCAGCCTTGGACTAGTGGCTTCAGATACGCAGTATTTT.

This clonotype was seen ten or more times. The chain links TRBV7-2 to TRBJ2-7, with 10 positions matching TRBD2. The CDR3 covers 14 residues. Germline V gene sequence: CDR1 SGHTA, CDR2 FQGNSA. Unmatched junction bases numbered 3, after V lost 6 bases and J lost 1 base. The CDR3 sequence is CASRAAGGSYEQYF. In DNA form, the CDR3 reads TGTGCCAGCAGGGCAGCGGGGGGGTCCTACGAGCAGTACTTC. Full variable domain (outside the CDR3, taken from reference TRBV7-2 and TRBJ2-7): GAGVSQSPSNKVTEKGKDVELRCDPISGHTALYWYRQSLGQGLEFLIYFQGNSAPDKSGLPSDRFSAERTGGSVSTLTIQRTQQEDSAVYLCASRAAGGSYEQYFGPGTRLTVT.

The chain combines TRBV20-1 with TRBJ2-5, with TRBD2 matching 13 bases. The CDR3 runs 16 residues. Germline CDR1 is DFQATT and CDR2 is SNEGSKA (reference sequence). V dropped 6 bases and J dropped 5; count of bases not matched to a gene: 12. CDR3: CSAEKLAGGLGETQYF. In nucleotides, the CDR3 is TGCAGTGCCGAAAAACTAGCGGGGGGGCTGGGGGAGACCCAGTACTTC.

This clonotype has ten or more counts. CDR3 bases: TGTGCCAGCAGTTTGTTGGGACAGGGGTTTAGCTACACCTTC. Amino acids: CASSLLGQGFSYTF. The V gene is TRBV28, the J gene TRBJ1-2; 10 bases match TRBD1. Trimming removed 3 bases from V and 9 bases from J; junction bases left unmatched: 7. This CDR3 contains 14 residues. CDR1 is MDHEN and CDR2 is SYDVKM in the germline V gene.

J is TRBJ1-5 and V is TRBV24-1, with a tentative D call TRBD1 (6 bases). The germline V and J ends were trimmed by 1 base and 2 bases, with 11 bases remaining between them. This CDR3 is 16 amino acids long. The germline V gene has CDR1 KGHDR and CDR2 SFDVKD. The DNA for the CDR3 is TGTGCCACCAGTGATTTAGATCGACAGGGCAATCAGCCCCAGCATTTT. It translates to CATSDLDRQGNQPQHF.

Turning to this clonotype: This sequence may be a read error, since a much larger clone differs from it by one base. The chain couples TRBV2 to TRBJ2-1; 9 nucleotides match TRBD2. The J call may not be correct, given that the DNA end is closer to TRBJ2-7. The germline V gene has CDR1 SNHLY and CDR2 FYNNEI. The CDR3 is made up of 15 amino acids. CDR3 in DNA: TGTGCCAGCAGTCGCGGCGGGGGGGCCTACAATGAGCAGTACTTC. Translation gives CASSRGGGAYNEQYF.